These T cell receptor beta chains were read from a single sample in a study of OX40 agonist ivuxolimab in advanced cancers. Some clones are missing from TCRdb's copy, which holds only in-frame ones; the method was immunoSEQ multiplex PCR. The profile covers about 64,000 clones, with 75% to 90% appearing a single time and roughly 13% taken by the ten largest. This sample comprised CD4+ or CD8+ T cells sorted from blood, obtained in a trial of the OX40 agonist ivuxolimab. The receptor source for this set is an adult with an advanced solid tumor such as melanoma, head and neck, liver or kidney cancer. Both conserved end residues are part of each CDR3. The D gene is left open where the match is weak. Rows may omit the clone size; those that give it use once, few, many or a size class.

J	V	D	size	CDR3	DNA
TRBJ2-7	TRBV28	TRBD1	-	CASSFPGQGYEQYF	TGTGCCAGCAGTTTTCCGGGACAGGGTTACGAGCAGTACTTC
TRBJ2-1	TRBV6-6	TRBD2	-	CASSYSGGYNEQFF	TGTGCCAGCAGTTACTCGGGGGGGTACAATGAGCAGTTCTTC
TRBJ2-7	TRBV27	TRBD1	-	CASSEGAGEQYF	TGTGCCAGCAGTGAGGGGGCAGGGGAGCAGTACTTC
TRBJ1-1	TRBV21-1	-	few	CASTIRGTGGPSKRAFF	TGTGCCAGCACCATAAGGGGGACAGGGGGACCCTCCAAGCGGGCTTTCTTT
TRBJ2-1	TRBV5-6	-	-	CASSPRAYNEQFF	TGTGCCAGCAGCCCCCGGGCGTACAATGAGCAGTTCTTC
TRBJ2-2	TRBV4-1	-	-	CASSQGAGGIGELFF	TGCGCCAGCAGCCAAGGGGCAGGCGGGATCGGGGAGCTGTTTTTT
TRBJ2-7	TRBV19	-	-	CASSIDAEYEQYF	TGTGCCAGTAGTATAGATGCAGAATACGAGCAGTACTTC
TRBJ1-5	TRBV27	-	-	CASSRGGPYQPQHF	TGTGCCAGCAGTCGCGGGGGTCCTTATCAGCCCCAGCATTTT
TRBJ2-3	TRBV30	-	few	CAWSVGIGTDTQYF	TGTGCCTGGAGTGTGGGGATTGGCACAGATACGCAGTATTTT
TRBJ2-2	TRBV7-2	-	once	CASSSVTGTITGELFF	TGTGCCAGCAGCTCAGTGACCGGGACAATCACCGGGGAGCTGTTTTTT
TRBJ1-5	TRBV6-1	TRBD1	-	CASGGTGGHQPQHF	TGTGCCAGCGGAGGGACAGGGGGCCATCAGCCCCAGCATTTT
TRBJ1-1	TRBV7-9	-	-	CASRGRMNTEAFF	TGTGCCAGCAGGGGTAGGATGAACACTGAAGCTTTCTTT
TRBJ2-7	TRBV2	-	-	CASGGYEQYF	TGTGCCAGTGGCGGTTACGAGCAGTACTTC
TRBJ2-2	TRBV30	-	-	CAWLRGPNTGELFF	TGTGCCTGGCTTCGGGGGCCGAACACCGGGGAGCTGTTTTTT
TRBJ2-3	TRBV7-3	-	-	CASSPDSSWEQYF	TGTGCCAGCAGCCCAGACTCCTCGTGGGAGCAGTATTTT
TRBJ2-1	TRBV19	TRBD2	-	CASTITGGSSYNEQFF	TGTGCCAGTACCATTACCGGCGGGAGCTCCTACAATGAGCAGTTCTTC
TRBJ2-3	TRBV11-3	TRBD2	-	CASSSRRGGGKDTQYF	TGTGCCAGCAGCTCGCGCCGCGGGGGTGGGAAAGATACGCAGTATTTT
TRBJ2-1	TRBV6-1	TRBD2	-	CASSEFELADVPSYNEQFF	TGTGCCAGCAGTGAGTTTGAACTAGCGGATGTCCCCTCATACAATGAGCAGTTCTTC
TRBJ1-2	TRBV6-1	TRBD1	-	CASRSTGQANYGYTF	TGTGCCAGCCGCTCGACAGGACAGGCTAACTATGGCTACACCTTC
TRBJ1-5	TRBV6-5	-	-	CASSYSSGGAGQPQHF	TGTGCCAGCAGTTACTCGTCGGGGGGCGCCGGTCAGCCCCAGCATTTT
TRBJ2-1	TRBV11-2	TRBD2	-	CASSLTSGDYNEQFF	TGTGCCAGCAGCTTGACTAGCGGGGATTACAATGAGCAGTTCTTC
TRBJ2-1	TRBV19	-	-	CASTPVGPADNEQFF	TGTGCCAGTACTCCGGTAGGCCCCGCGGACAATGAGCAGTTCTTC
TRBJ2-7	TRBV28	-	-	CASSSLQTGTWNYEQYF	TGTGCCAGCAGTTCCCTGCAAACCGGGACTTGGAACTACGAGCAGTACTTC
TRBJ2-1	TRBV28	-	-	CASSFAAAGDEQFF	TGTGCCAGCAGTTTTGCGGCTGCCGGGGATGAGCAGTTCTTC
TRBJ2-7	TRBV7-9	TRBD2	-	CASSRTSGAGYEQYF	TGTGCCAGCAGCCGGACTAGCGGGGCCGGCTACGAGCAGTACTTC
TRBJ2-7	TRBV27	TRBD1	-	CASSLSGGERSYEQYF	TGTGCCAGCAGTTTATCAGGGGGCGAGCGGTCCTACGAGCAGTACTTC
TRBJ2-3	TRBV10-1	TRBD2	-	CASSESMGGPLDSDTQYF	TGCGCCAGCAGTGAGTCGATGGGAGGGCCCCTAGATTCAGATACGCAGTATTTT
TRBJ1-5	TRBV27	-	-	CASSLTLNQPQHF	TGTGCCAGCAGTTTAACTCTCAATCAGCCCCAGCATTTT
TRBJ2-7	TRBV21-1	-	-	CASSKGDRATSSYEQYF	TGTGCCAGCAGCAAAGGAGACAGGGCCACGAGCTCCTACGAGCAGTACTTC
TRBJ1-2	TRBV19	-	-	CATWGEYSGYTF	TGTGCCACTTGGGGGGAATACAGTGGCTACACCTTC
TRBJ2-5	TRBV28	TRBD2	-	CASSLPGTSPAETQYF	TGTGCCAGCAGTCTACCCGGGACTAGCCCGGCAGAGACCCAGTACTTC
TRBJ2-1	TRBV19	TRBD2	-	CASSIWAGGGYNEQFF	TGTGCCAGTAGTATTTGGGCGGGAGGCGGGTACAATGAGCAGTTCTTC
TRBJ2-3	TRBV4-1	-	-	CASSQGLGSTDTQYF	TGCGCCAGCAGCCAAGGACTGGGAAGCACAGATACGCAGTATTTT
TRBJ2-1	TRBV5-1	-	-	CASSLLGGGGSNEQFF	TGCGCCAGCAGCTTGCTGGGTGGGGGCGGATCCAATGAGCAGTTCTTC
TRBJ2-1	TRBV19	TRBD2	-	CASSIMGLAGGYNEQFF	TGTGCCAGTAGTATTATGGGACTAGCGGGGGGCTACAATGAGCAGTTCTTC
TRBJ2-7	TRBV30	-	-	CAWSGDGFGPYEQYF	TGTGCCTGGAGCGGGGACGGCTTTGGTCCCTACGAGCAGTACTTC
TRBJ2-1	TRBV27	TRBD2	-	CASSSGGRRHEQFF	TGTGCCAGCAGTTCCGGCGGGAGGCGTCATGAGCAGTTCTTC
TRBJ2-5	TRBV7-3	-	-	CASSLTAAGETQYF	TGTGCCAGCAGCTTGACAGCCGCAGGGGAGACCCAGTACTTC
TRBJ2-1	TRBV6-6	-	-	CASSYSIGGEQFF	TGTGCCAGCAGTTACTCGATCGGGGGTGAGCAGTTCTTC
TRBJ2-3	TRBV30	TRBD2	-	CAVTSGRASTDAQYF	TGTGCCGTGACTAGCGGGAGGGCCTCGACAGATGCGCAGTATTTT
TRBJ2-3	TRBV19	TRBD2	few	CASSLAGVVSAVTDTQYF	TGTGCCAGCTCCCTAGCGGGAGTTGTGTCCGCCGTTACAGATACGCAGTATTTT
TRBJ2-7	TRBV6-5	-	-	CASNRRDEQYF	TGTGCCAGCAACCGGCGGGACGAGCAGTACTTC
TRBJ2-7	TRBV19	-	-	CASSFRGLGYEQYF	TGTGCCAGTAGTTTTCGGGGATTGGGGTACGAGCAGTACTTC
TRBJ2-1	TRBV7-3	-	-	CASSLSVGEQFF	TGTGCCAGCAGCTTATCTGTCGGTGAGCAGTTCTTC
TRBJ2-1	TRBV27	TRBD1	-	CASSFIGTGAHNEQFF	TGTGCCAGCAGTTTTATCGGGACAGGGGCCCACAATGAGCAGTTCTTC
TRBJ1-1	TRBV19	-	-	CASSMPRSLGTEAFF	TGTGCCAGTAGTATGCCCCGATCCCTGGGCACTGAAGCTTTCTTT